This T cell receptor (beta chain) originates from a study of control samples from healthy donors and cancer patients. Clones were read by immunoSEQ multiplex PCR, and TCRdb kept only the in-frame ones, dropping some. This sample carries roughly 120,000 clones, about 95% of them seen once, and the ten largest clones take 3.6%. Germline values: CDR1 MDHEN, CDR2 SYDVKM. Trimming stripped 3 bases from V and 2 bases from J, with 9 bases between. This CDR3 has 14 residues. This receptor was taken from a man aged 30 to 45 in good health. The source material was blood. The rearrangement joins TRBV28 to TRBJ2-3; the D gene is possibly TRBD2 (6 bases). The CDR3 DNA sequence: TGTGCCAGCAGTTTGCGGGGATTCACAGATACGCAGTATTTT. It yields the protein CASSLRGFTDTQYF.